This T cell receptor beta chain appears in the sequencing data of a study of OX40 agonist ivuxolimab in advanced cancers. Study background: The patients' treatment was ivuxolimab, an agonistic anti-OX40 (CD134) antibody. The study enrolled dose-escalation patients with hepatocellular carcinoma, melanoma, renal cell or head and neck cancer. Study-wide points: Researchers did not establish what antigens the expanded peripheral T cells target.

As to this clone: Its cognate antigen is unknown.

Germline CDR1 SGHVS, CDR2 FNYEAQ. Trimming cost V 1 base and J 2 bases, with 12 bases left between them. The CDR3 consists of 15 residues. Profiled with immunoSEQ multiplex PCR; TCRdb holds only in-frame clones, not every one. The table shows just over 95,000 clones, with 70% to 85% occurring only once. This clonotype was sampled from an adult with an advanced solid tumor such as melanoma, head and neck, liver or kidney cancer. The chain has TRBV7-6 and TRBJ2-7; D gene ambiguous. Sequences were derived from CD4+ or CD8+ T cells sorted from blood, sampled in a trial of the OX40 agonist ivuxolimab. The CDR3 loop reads CASSLGSRKTYEQYF. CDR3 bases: TGTGCCAGCAGCTTAGGCAGTCGTAAGACCTACGAGCAGTACTTC.